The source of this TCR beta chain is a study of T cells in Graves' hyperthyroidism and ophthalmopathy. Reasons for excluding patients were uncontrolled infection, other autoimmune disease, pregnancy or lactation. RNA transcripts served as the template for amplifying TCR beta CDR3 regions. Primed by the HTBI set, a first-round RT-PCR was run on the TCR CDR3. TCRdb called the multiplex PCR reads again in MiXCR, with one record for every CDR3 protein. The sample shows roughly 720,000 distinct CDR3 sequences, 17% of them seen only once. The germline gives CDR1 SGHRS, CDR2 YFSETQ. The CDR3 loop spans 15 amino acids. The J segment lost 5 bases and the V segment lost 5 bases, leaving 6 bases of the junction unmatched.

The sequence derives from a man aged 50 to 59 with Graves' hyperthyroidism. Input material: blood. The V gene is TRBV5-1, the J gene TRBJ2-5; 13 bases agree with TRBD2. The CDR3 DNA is TGCGCCAGCAGACTCGGACTAGCGGGAGTGGAGACCCAGTACTTC. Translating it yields CASRLGLAGVETQYF.